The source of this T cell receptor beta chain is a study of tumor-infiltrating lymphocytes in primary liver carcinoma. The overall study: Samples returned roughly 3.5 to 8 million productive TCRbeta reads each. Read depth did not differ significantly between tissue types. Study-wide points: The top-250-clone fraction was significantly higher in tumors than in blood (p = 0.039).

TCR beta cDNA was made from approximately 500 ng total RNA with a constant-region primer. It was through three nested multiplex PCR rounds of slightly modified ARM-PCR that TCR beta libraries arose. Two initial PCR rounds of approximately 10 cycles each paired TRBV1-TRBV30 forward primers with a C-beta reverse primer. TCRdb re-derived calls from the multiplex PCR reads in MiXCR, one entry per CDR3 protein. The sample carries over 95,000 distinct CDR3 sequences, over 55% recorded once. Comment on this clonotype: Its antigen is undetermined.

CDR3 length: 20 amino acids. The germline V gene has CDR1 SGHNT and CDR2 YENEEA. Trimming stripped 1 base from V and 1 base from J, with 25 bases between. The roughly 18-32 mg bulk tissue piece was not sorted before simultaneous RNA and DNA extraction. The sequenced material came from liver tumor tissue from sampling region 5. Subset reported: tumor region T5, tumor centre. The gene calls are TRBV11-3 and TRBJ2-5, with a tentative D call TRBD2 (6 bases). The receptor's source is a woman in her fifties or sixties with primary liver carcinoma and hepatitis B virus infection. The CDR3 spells CASSLGGLSVPLTFQETQYF. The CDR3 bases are TGTGCCAGCAGCTTAGGAGGACTATCGGTACCCCTCACCTTCCAAGAGACCCAGTACTTC.